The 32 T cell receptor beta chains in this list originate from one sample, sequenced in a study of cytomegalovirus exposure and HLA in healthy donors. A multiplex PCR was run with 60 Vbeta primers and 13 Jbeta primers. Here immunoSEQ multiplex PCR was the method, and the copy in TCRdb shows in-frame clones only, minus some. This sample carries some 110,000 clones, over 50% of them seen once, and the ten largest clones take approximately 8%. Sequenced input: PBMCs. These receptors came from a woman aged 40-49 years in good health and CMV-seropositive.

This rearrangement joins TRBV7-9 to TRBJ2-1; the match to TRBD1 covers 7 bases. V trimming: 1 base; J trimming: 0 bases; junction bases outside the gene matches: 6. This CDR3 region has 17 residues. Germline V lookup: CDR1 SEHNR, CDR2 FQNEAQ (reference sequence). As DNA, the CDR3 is TGTGCCAGCAGCTTAGGACAGGGTTTTTTCTCCTACAATGAGCAGTTCTTC. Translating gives CASSLGQGFFSYNEQFF.

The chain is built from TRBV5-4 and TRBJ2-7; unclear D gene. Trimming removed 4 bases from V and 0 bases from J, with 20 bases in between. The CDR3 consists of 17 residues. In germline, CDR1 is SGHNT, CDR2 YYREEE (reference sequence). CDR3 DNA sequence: TGTGCCAGCAGCACGTACTCTGGCGGAGAAAGCTCCTACGAGCAGTACTTC. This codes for CASSTYSGGESSYEQYF.

CDR3 nucleotides: TGTGCCAGCAGTGGTGACCGGGGACAGGGGGTAGAGAACTATGGCTACACCTTC. Translation: CASSGDRGQGVENYGYTF. V and J are TRBV6-1 and TRBJ1-2, with 11 bases fitting TRBD1. The CDR3 consists of 18 residues. Germline V gene lookup returns CDR1 MNHNS and CDR2 SASEGT. Trimming took 4 bases from V and 2 from J; bases not matched to a gene: 12.

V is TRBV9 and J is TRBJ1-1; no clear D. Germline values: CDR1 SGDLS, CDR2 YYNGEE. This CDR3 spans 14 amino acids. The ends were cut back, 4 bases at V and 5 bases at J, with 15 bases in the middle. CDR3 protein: CASSPRGGWTEAFF. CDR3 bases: TGTGCCAGCAGCCCCCGAGGAGGGTGGACTGAAGCTTTCTTT.

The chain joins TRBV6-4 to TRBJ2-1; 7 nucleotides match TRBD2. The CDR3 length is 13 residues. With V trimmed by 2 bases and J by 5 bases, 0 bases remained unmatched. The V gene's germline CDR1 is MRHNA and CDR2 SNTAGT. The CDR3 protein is CASSDGTNNEQFF. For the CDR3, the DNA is TGTGCCAGCAGTGACGGGACTAACAATGAGCAGTTCTTC.

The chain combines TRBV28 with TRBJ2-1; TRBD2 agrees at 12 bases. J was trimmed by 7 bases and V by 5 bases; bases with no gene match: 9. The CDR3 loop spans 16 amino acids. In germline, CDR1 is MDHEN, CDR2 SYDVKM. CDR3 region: CASSPLAGGPRNEQFF. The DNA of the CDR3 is TGTGCCAGCAGTCCTCTAGCGGGAGGGCCGAGGAATGAGCAGTTCTTC.

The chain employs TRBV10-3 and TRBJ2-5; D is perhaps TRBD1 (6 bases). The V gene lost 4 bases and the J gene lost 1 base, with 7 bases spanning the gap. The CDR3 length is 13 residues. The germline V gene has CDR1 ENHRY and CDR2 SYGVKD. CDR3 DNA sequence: TGTGCCATCAGTGGGACAGCCCAAGAGACCCAGTACTTC. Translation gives CAISGTAQETQYF.

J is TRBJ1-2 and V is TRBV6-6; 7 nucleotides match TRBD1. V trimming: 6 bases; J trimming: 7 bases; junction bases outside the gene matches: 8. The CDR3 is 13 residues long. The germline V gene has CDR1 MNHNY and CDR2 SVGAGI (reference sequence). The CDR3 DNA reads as TGTGCCAGCAGCCCCGTTGCAGGGGGTGGCTACACCTTC. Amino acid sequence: CASSPVAGGGYTF.

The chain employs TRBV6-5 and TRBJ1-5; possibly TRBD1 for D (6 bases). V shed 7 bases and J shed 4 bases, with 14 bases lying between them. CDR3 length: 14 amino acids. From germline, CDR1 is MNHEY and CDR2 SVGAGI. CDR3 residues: CASTDRPGNQPQHF. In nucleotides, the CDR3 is TGTGCCAGCACCGACAGGCCGGGGAATCAGCCCCAGCATTTT.

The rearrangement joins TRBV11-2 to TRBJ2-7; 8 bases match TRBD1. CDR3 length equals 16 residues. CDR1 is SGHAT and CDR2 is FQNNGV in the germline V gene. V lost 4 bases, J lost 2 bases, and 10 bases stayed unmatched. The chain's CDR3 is CASSYLSGQGTYEQYF. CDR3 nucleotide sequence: TGTGCCAGCAGCTATCTTTCAGGACAGGGCACCTACGAGCAGTACTTC. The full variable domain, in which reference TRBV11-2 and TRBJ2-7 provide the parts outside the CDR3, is EAGVAQSPRYKIIEKRQSVAFWCNPISGHATLYWYQQILGQGPKLLIQFQNNGVVDDSQLPKDRFSAERLKGVDSTLKIQPAKLEDSAVYLCASSYLSGQGTYEQYFGPGTRLTVT.

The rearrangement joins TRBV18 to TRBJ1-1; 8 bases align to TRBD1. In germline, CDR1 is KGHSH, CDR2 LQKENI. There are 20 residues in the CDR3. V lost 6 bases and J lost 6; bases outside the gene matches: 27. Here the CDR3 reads CASSRYVGTGGYSRGAEAFF. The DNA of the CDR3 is TGTGCCAGCTCGCGATACGTTGGGACAGGAGGGTATTCCCGAGGGGCTGAAGCTTTCTTT. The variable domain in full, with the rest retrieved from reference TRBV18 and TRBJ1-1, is NAGVMQNPRHLVRRRGQEARLRCSPMKGHSHVYWYRQLPEEGLKFMVYLQKENIIDESGMPKERFSAEFPKEGPSILRIQQVVRGDSAAYFCASSRYVGTGGYSRGAEAFFGQGTRLTVV.

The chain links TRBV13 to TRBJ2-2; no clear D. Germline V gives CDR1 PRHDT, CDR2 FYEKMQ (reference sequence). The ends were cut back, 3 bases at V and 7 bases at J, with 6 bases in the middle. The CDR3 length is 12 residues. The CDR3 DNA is TGTGCCAGCAGCTTCACTGACGGGGAGCTGTTTTTT. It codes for CASSFTDGELFF.

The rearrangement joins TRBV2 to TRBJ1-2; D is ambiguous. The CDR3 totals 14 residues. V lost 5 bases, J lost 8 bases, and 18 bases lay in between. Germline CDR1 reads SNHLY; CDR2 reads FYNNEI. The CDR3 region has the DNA TGTGCCAGCAGTTCTTCCGGAAACAGTAGAGGCTACACCTTC. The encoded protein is CASSSSGNSRGYTF.

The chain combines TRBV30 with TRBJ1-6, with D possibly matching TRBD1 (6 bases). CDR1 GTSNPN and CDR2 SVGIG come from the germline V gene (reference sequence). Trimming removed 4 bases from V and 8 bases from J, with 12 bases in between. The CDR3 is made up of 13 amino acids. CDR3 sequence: CAWTQGGDSPLHF. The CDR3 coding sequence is TGTGCCTGGACACAGGGAGGGGATTCACCCCTCCACTTT.

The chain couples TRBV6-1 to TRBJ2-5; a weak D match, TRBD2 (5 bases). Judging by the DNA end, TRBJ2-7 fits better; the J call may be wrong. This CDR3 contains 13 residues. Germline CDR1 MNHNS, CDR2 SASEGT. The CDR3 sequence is CASSEAERSEQYF. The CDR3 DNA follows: TGTGCCAGCAGTGAAGCAGAGCGGAGCGAGCAGTACTTC.

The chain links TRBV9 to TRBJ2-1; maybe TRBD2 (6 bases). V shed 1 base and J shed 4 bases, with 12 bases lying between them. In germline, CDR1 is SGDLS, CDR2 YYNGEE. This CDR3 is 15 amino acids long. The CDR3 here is CASSVYSGGYNEQFF. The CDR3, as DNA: TGTGCCAGCAGCGTATATAGCGGAGGATACAATGAGCAGTTCTTC.

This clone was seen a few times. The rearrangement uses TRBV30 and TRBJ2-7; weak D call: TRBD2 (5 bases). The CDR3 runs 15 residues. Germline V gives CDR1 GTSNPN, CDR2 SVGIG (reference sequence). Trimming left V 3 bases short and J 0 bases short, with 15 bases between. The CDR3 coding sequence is TGTGCCTGGAGGAGCCCGGGGAATCCCTCCTACGAGCAGTACTTC. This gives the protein CAWRSPGNPSYEQYF.

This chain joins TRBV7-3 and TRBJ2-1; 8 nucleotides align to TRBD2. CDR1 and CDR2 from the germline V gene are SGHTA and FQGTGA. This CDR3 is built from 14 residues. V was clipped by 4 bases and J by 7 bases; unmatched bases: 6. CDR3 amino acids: CASSSSGLGNEQFF. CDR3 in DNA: TGTGCCAGCAGCTCATCGGGACTAGGAAATGAGCAGTTCTTC.

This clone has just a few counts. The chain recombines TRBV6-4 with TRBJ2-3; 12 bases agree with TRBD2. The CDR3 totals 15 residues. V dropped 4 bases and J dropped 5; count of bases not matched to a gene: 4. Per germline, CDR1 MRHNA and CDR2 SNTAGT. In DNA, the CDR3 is TGTGCCAGCAGTGCGACTAGCGGGAGTGTAGATACGCAGTATTTT. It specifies CASSATSGSVDTQYF.

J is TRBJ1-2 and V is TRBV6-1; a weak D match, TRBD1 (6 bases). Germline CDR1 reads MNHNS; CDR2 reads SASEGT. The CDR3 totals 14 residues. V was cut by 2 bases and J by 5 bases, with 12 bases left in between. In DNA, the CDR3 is TGTGCCAGCAGTGAAAGGAGGGGGGGGTATGGCTACACCTTC. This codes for CASSERRGGYGYTF.

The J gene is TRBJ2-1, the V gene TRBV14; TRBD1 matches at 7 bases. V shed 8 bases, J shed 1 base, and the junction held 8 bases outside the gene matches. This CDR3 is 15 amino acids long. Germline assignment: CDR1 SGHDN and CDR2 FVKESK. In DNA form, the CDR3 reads TGTGCCAGCGCCATCGGGACAGCATCCTACAATGAGCAGTTCTTC. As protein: CASAIGTASYNEQFF.

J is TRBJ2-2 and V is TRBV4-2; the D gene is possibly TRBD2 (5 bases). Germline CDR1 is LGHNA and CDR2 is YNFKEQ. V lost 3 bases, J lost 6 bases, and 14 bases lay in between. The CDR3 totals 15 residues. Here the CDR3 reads CASSQDERVPGELFF. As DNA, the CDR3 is TGTGCCAGCAGCCAGGATGAGAGGGTCCCCGGGGAGCTGTTTTTT.

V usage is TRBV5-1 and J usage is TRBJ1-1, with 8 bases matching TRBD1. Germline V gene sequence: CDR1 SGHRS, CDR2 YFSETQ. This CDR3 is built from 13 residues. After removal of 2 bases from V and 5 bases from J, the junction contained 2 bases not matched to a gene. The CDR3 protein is CASSLTGGTEAFF. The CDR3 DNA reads TGCGCCAGCAGCTTAACAGGGGGGACTGAAGCTTTCTTT.

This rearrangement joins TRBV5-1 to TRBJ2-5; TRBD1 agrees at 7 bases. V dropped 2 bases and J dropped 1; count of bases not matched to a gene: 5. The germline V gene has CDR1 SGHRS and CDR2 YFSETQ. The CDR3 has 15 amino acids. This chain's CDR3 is CASSFTGAFQETQYF. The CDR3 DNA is TGCGCCAGCAGCTTTACAGGGGCTTTCCAAGAGACCCAGTACTTC.

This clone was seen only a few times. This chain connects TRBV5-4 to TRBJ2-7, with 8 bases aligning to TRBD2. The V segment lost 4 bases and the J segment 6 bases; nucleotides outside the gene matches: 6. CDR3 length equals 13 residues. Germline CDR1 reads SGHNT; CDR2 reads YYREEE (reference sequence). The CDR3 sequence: CASSREGTSEQYF. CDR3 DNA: TGTGCCAGCAGCCGAGAAGGGACTAGCGAGCAGTACTTC.

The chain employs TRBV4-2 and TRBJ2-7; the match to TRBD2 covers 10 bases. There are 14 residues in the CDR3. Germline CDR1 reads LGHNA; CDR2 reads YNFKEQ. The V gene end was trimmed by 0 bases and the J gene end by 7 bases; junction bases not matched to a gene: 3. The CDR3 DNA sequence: TGTGCCAGCAGCCAAGATCAACTAGCGGGAGAGCAGTACTTC. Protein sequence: CASSQDQLAGEQYF.

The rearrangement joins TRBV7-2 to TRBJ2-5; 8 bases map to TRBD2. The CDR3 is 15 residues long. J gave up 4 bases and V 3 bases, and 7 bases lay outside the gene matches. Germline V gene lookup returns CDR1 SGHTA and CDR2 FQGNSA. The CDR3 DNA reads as TGTGCCAGCAGCTTCGCGGGAGGTGTAGGAGAGACCCAGTACTTC. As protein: CASSFAGGVGETQYF.

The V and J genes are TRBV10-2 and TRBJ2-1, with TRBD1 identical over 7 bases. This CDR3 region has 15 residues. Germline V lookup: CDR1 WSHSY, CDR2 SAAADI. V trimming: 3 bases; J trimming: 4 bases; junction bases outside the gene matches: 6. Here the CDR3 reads CASSESGGLYNEQFF. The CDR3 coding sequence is TGCGCCAGCAGTGAATCAGGGGGATTGTACAATGAGCAGTTCTTC.

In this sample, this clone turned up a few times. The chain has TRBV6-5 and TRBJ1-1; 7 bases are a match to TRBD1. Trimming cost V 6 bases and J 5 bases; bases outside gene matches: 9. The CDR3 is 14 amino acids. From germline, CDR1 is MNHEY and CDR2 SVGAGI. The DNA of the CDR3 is TGTGCCAGCAGCCCCGACAGGGTGGGTACTGAAGCTTTCTTT. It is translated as CASSPDRVGTEAFF.

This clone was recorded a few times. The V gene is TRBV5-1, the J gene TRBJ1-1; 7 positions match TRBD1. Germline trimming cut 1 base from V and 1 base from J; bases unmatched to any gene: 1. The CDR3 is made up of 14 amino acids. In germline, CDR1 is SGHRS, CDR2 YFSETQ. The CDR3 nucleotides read TGCGCCAGCAGCTTGAGGGGGCCGAACACTGAAGCTTTCTTT. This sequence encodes CASSLRGPNTEAFF.

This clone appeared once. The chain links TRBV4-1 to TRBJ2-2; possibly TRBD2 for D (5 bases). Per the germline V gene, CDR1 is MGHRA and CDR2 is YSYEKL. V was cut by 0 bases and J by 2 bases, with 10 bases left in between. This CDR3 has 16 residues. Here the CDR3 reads CASSQDRGLNTGELFF. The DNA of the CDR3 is TGCGCCAGCAGCCAAGACCGGGGATTAAACACCGGGGAGCTGTTTTTT.

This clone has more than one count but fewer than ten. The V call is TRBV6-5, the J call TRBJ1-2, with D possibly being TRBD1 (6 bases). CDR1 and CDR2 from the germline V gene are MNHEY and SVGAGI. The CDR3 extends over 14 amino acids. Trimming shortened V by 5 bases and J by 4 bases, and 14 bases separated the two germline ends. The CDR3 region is CASSIDQGPYGYTF. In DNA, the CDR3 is TGTGCCAGCAGTATCGATCAGGGGCCCTATGGCTACACCTTC.